Here is one TCR beta chain with its context. The sample originates from a study of OX40 agonist ivuxolimab in advanced cancers. Background on the study: Dose-escalation patients' cancers were hepatocellular carcinoma, melanoma, renal cell or head and neck cancer. The group had a mean age of around 60 years, ranged from 23 to 79, and was around 82% male. The eligibility criteria allowed prior anti-PD-1, anti-PD-L1 or anti-CTLA-4 therapy, and approximately 42% had some.

V lost 5 bases to trimming and J lost 3 bases, with 11 bases between them. The CDR3 covers 14 residues. CDR1 and CDR2 from the germline V gene are SGHVS and FQNEAQ. The method was immunoSEQ multiplex PCR; TCRdb's version includes in-frame clones alone and lacks a portion of them. Of tens of thousands of clones in the sample, 85% to 90% were seen once. This sequence joins TRBV7-8 and TRBJ2-1; D uncertain. This clonotype was sampled from an adult with an advanced solid tumor such as melanoma, head and neck, liver or kidney cancer. The sequenced sample was CD4+ or CD8+ T cells sorted from blood, obtained in a trial of the OX40 agonist ivuxolimab. CDR3 loop: CASSIHSSYNEQFF. In DNA, the CDR3 is TGTGCCAGCAGCATCCACTCTAGCTACAATGAGCAGTTCTTC. Based on the CDR3 plus reference TRBV7-8 and TRBJ2-1, the full variable domain is GAGVSQSPRYKVAKRGQDVALRCDPISGHVSLFWYQQALGQGPEFLTYFQNEAQLDKSGLPSDRFFAERPEGSVSTLKIQRTQQEDSAVYLCASSIHSSYNEQFFGPGTRLTVL.